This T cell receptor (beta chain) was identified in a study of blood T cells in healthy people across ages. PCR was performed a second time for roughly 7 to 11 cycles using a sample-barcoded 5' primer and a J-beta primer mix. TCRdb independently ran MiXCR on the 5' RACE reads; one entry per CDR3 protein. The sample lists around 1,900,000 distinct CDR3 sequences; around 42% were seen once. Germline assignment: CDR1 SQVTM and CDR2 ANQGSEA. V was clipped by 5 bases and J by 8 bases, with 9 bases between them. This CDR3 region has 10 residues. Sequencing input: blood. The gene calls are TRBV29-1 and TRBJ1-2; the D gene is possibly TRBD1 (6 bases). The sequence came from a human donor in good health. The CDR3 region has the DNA TGCAGCGTTAGTACAGGGGGCTACACCTTC. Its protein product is CSVSTGGYTF.